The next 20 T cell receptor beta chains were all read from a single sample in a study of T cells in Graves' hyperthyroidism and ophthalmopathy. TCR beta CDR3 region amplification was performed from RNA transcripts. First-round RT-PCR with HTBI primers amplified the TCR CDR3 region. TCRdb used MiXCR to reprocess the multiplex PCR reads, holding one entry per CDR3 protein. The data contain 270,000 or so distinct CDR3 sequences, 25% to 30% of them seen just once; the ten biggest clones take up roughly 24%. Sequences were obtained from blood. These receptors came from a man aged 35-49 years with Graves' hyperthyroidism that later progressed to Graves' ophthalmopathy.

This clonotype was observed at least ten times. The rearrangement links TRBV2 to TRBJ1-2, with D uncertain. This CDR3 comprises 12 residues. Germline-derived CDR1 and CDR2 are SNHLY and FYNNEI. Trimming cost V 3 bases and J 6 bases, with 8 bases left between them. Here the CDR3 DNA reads TGTGCCAGCAGTGACCAAGGAGATGGCTACACCTTC. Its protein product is CASSDQGDGYTF.

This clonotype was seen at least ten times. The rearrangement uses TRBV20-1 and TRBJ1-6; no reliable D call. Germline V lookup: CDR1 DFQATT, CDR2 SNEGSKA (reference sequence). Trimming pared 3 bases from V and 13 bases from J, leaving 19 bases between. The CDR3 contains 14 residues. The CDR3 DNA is TGCAGTGCTAGGGAGGGCGCAAGGAGTTCCCCCCTCCACTTT. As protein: CSAREGARSSPLHF.

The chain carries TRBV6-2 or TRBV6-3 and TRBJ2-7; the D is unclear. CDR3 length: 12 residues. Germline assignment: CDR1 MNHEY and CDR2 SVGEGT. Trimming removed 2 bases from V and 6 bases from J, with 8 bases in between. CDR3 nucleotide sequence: TGTGCCAGCAGTTACGACGGAACCGAGCAGTACTTC. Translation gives CASSYDGTEQYF.

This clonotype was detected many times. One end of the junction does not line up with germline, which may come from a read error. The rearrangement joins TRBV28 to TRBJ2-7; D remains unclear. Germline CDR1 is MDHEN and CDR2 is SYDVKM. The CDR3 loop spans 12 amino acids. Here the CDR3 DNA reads TGTGCCAGCAGTTTACCGGGTTACGAGAAGTACTTC. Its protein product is CASSLPGYEKYF.

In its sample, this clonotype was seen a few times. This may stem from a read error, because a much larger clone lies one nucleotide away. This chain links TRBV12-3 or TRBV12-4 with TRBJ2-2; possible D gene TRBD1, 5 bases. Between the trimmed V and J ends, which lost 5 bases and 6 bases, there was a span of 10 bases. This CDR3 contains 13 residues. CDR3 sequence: CASSLRVPGELFF. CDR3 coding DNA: TGTGCCAGCAGTCTCAGGGTTCCCGGGGAGCTGTTTTTT.

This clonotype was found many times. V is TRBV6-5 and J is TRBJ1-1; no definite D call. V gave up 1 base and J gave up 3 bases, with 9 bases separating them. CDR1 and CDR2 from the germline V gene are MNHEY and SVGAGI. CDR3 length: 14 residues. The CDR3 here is CASSYFRADTEAFF. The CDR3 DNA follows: TGTGCCAGCAGTTACTTCCGGGCGGACACTGAAGCTTTCTTT.

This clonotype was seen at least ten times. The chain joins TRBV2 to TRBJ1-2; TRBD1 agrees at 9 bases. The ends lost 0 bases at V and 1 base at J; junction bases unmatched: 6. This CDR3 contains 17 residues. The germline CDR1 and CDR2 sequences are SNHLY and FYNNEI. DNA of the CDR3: TGTGCCAGCAGTGAAGCGATGGGACAGGGTGGTAACTATGGCTACACCTTC. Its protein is CASSEAMGQGGNYGYTF.

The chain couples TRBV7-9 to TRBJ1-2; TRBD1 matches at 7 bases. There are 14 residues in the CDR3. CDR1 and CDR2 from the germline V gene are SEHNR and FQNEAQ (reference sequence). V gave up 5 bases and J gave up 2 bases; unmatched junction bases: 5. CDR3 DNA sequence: TGTGCCAGCAGCGCAGGGGGTAGGAACTATGGCTACACCTTC. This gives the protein CASSAGGRNYGYTF.

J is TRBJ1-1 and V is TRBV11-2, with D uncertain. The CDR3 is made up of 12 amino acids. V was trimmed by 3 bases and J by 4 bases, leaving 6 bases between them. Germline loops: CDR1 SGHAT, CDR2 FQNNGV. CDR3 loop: CASSLRVTEAFF. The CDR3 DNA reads TGTGCCAGCAGCTTGCGGGTCACTGAAGCTTTCTTT.

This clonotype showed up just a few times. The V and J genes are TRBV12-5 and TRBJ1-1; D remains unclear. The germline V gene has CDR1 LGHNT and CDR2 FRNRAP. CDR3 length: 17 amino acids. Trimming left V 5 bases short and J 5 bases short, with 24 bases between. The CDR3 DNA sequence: TGTGCTAGTGGTCCCCCTAGGTTCGGGGAAGTAAGAACTGAAGCTTTCTTT. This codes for CASGPPRFGEVRTEAFF.

CDR3 amino acids: CAWSRDTRSSYNSPLHF. CDR3 DNA sequence: TGTGCCTGGAGTCGGGACACCAGGAGCTCCTATAATTCACCCCTCCACTTT. This sequence joins TRBV30 and TRBJ1-6; tentatively, D is TRBD1 (6 bases). Germline V gives CDR1 GTSNPN, CDR2 SVGIG (reference sequence). V shed 2 bases and J shed 0 bases, with 14 bases lying between them. There are 17 residues in the CDR3.

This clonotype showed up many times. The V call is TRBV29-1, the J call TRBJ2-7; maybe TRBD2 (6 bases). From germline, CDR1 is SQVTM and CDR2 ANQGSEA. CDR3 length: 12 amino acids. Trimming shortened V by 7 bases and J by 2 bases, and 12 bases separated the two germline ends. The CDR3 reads CSGGGSPYEQYF. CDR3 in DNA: TGCAGCGGCGGAGGGAGCCCCTACGAGCAGTACTTC.

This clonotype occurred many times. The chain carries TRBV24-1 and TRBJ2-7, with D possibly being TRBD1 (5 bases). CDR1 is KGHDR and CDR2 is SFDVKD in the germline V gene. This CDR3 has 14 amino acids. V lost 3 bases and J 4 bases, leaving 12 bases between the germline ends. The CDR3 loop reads CATSDSQRQYEQYF. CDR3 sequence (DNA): TGTGCCACCAGTGATAGCCAGAGACAGTACGAGCAGTACTTC.

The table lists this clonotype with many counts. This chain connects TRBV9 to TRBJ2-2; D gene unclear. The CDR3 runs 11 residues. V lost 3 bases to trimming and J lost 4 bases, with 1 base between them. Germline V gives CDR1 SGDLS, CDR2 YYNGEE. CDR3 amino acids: CASSATGELFF. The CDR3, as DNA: TGTGCCAGCAGCGCCACCGGGGAGCTGTTTTTT. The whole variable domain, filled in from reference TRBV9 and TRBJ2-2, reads DSGVTQTPKHLITATGQRVTLRCSPRSGDLSVYWYQQSLDQGLQFLIQYYNGEERAKGNILERFSAQQFPDLHSELNLSSLELGDSALYFCASSATGELFFGEGSRLTVL.

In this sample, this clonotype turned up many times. As DNA, the CDR3 is TGTGCCAGCTCACCACCCGGGACAGGGGTTTTGTTCGAGCAGTACTTC. Amino acid sequence: CASSPPGTGVLFEQYF. The chain carries TRBV18 and TRBJ2-7; 10 positions match TRBD1. Germline CDR1 KGHSH, CDR2 LQKENI. V lost 0 bases, J lost 6 bases, and 8 bases stayed unmatched. CDR3 size: 16 residues. Variable domain in full (rest from reference TRBV18 and TRBJ2-7): NAGVMQNPRHLVRRRGQEARLRCSPMKGHSHVYWYRQLPEEGLKFMVYLQKENIIDESGMPKERFSAEFPKEGPSILRIQQVVRGDSAAYFCASSPPGTGVLFEQYFGPGTRLTVT.

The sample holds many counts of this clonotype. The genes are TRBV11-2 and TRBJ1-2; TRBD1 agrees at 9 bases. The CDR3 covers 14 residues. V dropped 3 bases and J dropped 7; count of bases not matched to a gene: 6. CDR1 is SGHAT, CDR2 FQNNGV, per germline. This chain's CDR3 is CASSFTGGGGGYTF. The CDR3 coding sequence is TGTGCCAGCAGCTTTACAGGGGGCGGTGGTGGCTACACCTTC. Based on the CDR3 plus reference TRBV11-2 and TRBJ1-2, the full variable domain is EAGVAQSPRYKIIEKRQSVAFWCNPISGHATLYWYQQILGQGPKLLIQFQNNGVVDDSQLPKDRFSAERLKGVDSTLKIQPAKLEDSAVYLCASSFTGGGGGYTFGSGTRLTVV.

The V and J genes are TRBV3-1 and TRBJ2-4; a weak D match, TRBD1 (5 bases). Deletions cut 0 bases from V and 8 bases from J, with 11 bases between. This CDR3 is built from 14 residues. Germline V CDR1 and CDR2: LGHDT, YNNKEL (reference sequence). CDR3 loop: CASSQDSKGDIQYF. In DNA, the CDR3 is TGTGCCAGCAGCCAAGACAGCAAAGGGGACATTCAGTACTTC.

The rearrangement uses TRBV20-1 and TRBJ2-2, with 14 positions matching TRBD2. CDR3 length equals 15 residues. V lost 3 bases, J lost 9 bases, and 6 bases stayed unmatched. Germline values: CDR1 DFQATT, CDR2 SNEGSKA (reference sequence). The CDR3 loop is CSAREGLAGARELFF. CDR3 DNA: TGCAGTGCTAGGGAGGGACTAGCGGGAGCCCGGGAGCTGTTTTTT.

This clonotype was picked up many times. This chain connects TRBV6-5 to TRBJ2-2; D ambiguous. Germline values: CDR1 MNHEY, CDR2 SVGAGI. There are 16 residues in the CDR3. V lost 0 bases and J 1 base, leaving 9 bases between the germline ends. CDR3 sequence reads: CASSYSVKRNTGELFF. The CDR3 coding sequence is TGTGCCAGCAGTTACTCGGTCAAGCGGAACACCGGGGAGCTGTTTTTT.

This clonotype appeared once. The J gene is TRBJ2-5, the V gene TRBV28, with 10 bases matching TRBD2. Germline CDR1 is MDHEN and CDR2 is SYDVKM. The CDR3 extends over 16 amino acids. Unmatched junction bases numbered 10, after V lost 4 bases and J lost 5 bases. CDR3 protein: CASSSIKAGGPETQYF. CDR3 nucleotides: TGTGCCAGCAGTTCTATTAAAGCGGGAGGGCCGGAGACCCAGTACTTC.